The 25 T cell receptor beta chains reported below all come from one sample, sequenced in a study of molecular identifiers for immune sequencing clone quantification. MiXCR was run by TCRdb on the PCR reads, yielding one entry per CDR3 protein. The top ten hold about 0.8% of the sample, which has around 460,000 distinct CDR3 sequences, around 21% seen once. Sequenced input: naive CD8+ T cells from blood, with Jurkat cell RNA spiked in. The subset is: FACS-sorted CD8+CD4-CCR7+CD45RA+ naive T cells. The receptor set was obtained from a human donor in good health. Some libraries in this study had Jurkat cell RNA spiked in.

This clonotype was observed a few times. This chain links TRBV27 with TRBJ2-5; 10 bases map to TRBD2. Per germline, CDR1 MNHEY and CDR2 SMNVEV (reference sequence). CDR3 size: 18 residues. Trimming cost V 6 bases and J 2 bases; bases outside gene matches: 15. The CDR3 bases are TGTGCCAGCAGCAGACGGGCTAGCGGGAGCTCTGCGCAAGAGACCCAGTACTTC. It yields the protein CASSRRASGSSAQETQYF.

This clonotype was observed at least ten times. The chain recombines TRBV7-8 with TRBJ1-1; D is uncertain. CDR3 length equals 16 residues. Germline assignment: CDR1 SGHVS and CDR2 FQNEAQ. V lost 10 bases to trimming and J lost 8 bases, with 29 bases between them. The chain's CDR3 is CAIWLSSRLGKTEAFF. In DNA form, the CDR3 reads TGTGCCATCTGGCTTAGCTCGAGGTTGGGGAAAACCGAAGCTTTCTTT.

This rearrangement joins TRBV5-1 to TRBJ2-7, with 10 positions matching TRBD1. Germline CDR1 SGHRS, CDR2 YFSETQ. The V gene end was trimmed by 0 bases and the J gene end by 5 bases; junction bases not matched to a gene: 8. The length of the CDR3 is 16 residues. The CDR3 coding sequence is TGCGCCAGCAGCTTGGTTTCGGGACAGGGGTTCAACGAGCAGTACTTC. It is translated as CASSLVSGQGFNEQYF.

This clonotype was counted only a few times. The V call is TRBV6-6, the J call TRBJ1-1, with D possibly being TRBD1 (5 bases). The germline V gene has CDR1 MNHNY and CDR2 SVGAGI (reference sequence). The V end lost 1 base, the J end lost 0 bases, and 9 bases lay between the germline ends. This CDR3 has 15 amino acids. CDR3 coding DNA: TGTGCCAGCAGTTACTTGGGACGGATGAACACTGAAGCTTTCTTT. It translates to CASSYLGRMNTEAFF.

A note on this clonotype: The junction departs from the called germline gene at one end, perhaps through a read error. This sequence joins TRBV28 and TRBJ2-7, with 10 bases aligning to TRBD1. This CDR3 comprises 13 residues. From germline, CDR1 is MDHEN and CDR2 SYDVKM. CDR3 sequence (DNA): TGTGCCAGCAGCCGACAGGGGGCCTACGAGCAGCACTTC. Its translation: CASSRQGAYEQHF. Using reference TRBV28 and TRBJ2-7 for the parts outside the CDR3, the full variable domain is DVKVTQSSRYLVKRTGEKVFLECVQDMDHENMFWYRQDPGLGLRLIYFSYDVKMKEKGDIPEGYSVSREKKERFSLILESASTNQTSMYLCASSRQGAYEQHFGPGTRLTVT.

This clonotype showed up many times. J is TRBJ2-2 and V is TRBV7-2; D is undetermined. Germline V gene lookup returns CDR1 SGHTA and CDR2 FQGNSA. The CDR3 length is 12 residues. This CDR3 is CGQPGYTGELFF. The CDR3 coding sequence is TGTGGTCAGCCCGGATACACCGGGGAGCTGTTTTTT.

The rearrangement joins TRBV27 to TRBJ2-7, with 12 bases aligning to TRBD2. The germline V gene has CDR1 MNHEY and CDR2 SMNVEV (reference sequence). Trimming at V came to 6 bases and at J to 2 bases, leaving 5 bases not matched to a gene. The CDR3 covers 15 residues. The chain's CDR3 is CASRMTSGSPYEQYF. As DNA, the CDR3 is TGTGCCAGCAGGATGACTAGCGGGAGCCCCTACGAGCAGTACTTC.

There are a few counts of this clonotype. The chain is built from TRBV4-1 and TRBJ1-2, with 7 bases fitting TRBD1. V trimming: 4 bases; J trimming: 0 bases; junction bases outside the gene matches: 5. From germline, CDR1 is MGHRA and CDR2 YSYEKL. CDR3 length equals 15 residues. This CDR3 reads CASSPNRGSNYGYTF. CDR3 DNA sequence: TGCGCCAGCAGCCCGAACAGGGGTTCTAACTATGGCTACACCTTC.

This clonotype has more than one count but fewer than ten. The gene calls are TRBV12-3 or TRBV12-4 and TRBJ1-3, with 7 bases identical to TRBD1. There are 14 residues in the CDR3. The trim removed 8 bases at V and 0 bases at J, leaving 4 bases unmatched. The CDR3 nucleotides read TGTGCCAGCGGGGACAGCGACTCTGGAAACACCATATATTTT. Translating it yields CASGDSDSGNTIYF.

This clonotype was seen repeatedly, ten times or more. Sequence at one end of the junction differs from germline and may be a read error. The chain has TRBV27 and TRBJ1-2; 8 nucleotides match TRBD1. The CDR3 length is 13 residues. Germline assignment: CDR1 MNHEY and CDR2 SMNVEV (reference sequence). For the CDR3, the DNA is TGTGCCAGCGGCACAGGGGGGTACTATGACTACACCTTC. This sequence encodes CASGTGGYYDYTF.

Only a few counts were recorded for this clonotype. This chain connects TRBV30 to TRBJ2-1; possible D gene TRBD2, 5 bases. V was pared by 0 bases and J by 10 bases, with 13 bases between. The CDR3 contains 13 residues. The germline V gene encodes CDR1 GTSNPN and CDR2 SVGIG (reference sequence). The CDR3 DNA follows: TGTGCCTGGAGTGTAGCGGTGGCGGAAGAGCAGTTCTTC. Translating it yields CAWSVAVAEEQFF.

The sample holds one count of this clonotype. The junction departs from the called germline gene at one end, perhaps through a read error. The chain employs TRBV3-1 and TRBJ2-2; TRBD2 might be the D (6 bases). CDR3 length equals 15 residues. Germline V gives CDR1 LGHDT, CDR2 YNNKEL (reference sequence). CDR3 sequence: CASSQRPEHTGGLFF. The DNA for the CDR3 is TGTGCCAGCAGCCAACGCCCTGAACACACCGGGGGGCTGTTTTTT. Looking up the rest from reference TRBV3-1 and TRBJ2-2 gives the full variable domain: DTAVSQTPKYLVTQMGNDKSIKCEQNLGHDTMYWYKQDSKKFLKIMFSYNNKELIINETVPNRFSPKSPDKAHLNLHINSLELGDSAVYFCASSQRPEHTGGLFFGEGSRLTVL.

The table lists this clonotype with many counts. The V gene is TRBV27, the J gene TRBJ2-7; no reliable D call. V lost 5 bases, J lost 0 bases, and 14 bases lay in between. Germline V gene sequence: CDR1 MNHEY, CDR2 SMNVEV (reference sequence). CDR3 length: 15 amino acids. CDR3 sequence reads: CASSADGRSSYEQYF. The CDR3, as DNA: TGTGCCAGCAGTGCAGACGGAAGGAGCTCCTACGAGCAGTACTTC.

The sample holds many counts of this clonotype. This chain links TRBV12-3 or TRBV12-4 with TRBJ2-3; weak D call: TRBD2 (7 bases). V was clipped by 3 bases and J by 6 bases, with 13 bases between them. CDR3 length equals 14 residues. The CDR3 protein is CASSFGGGLDTQYF. The CDR3 DNA is TGTGCCAGCAGTTTTGGGGGGGGCTTGGATACGCAGTATTTT.

This clonotype was recorded many times. The rearrangement uses TRBV12-5 and TRBJ1-1; D is undetermined. Germline loops: CDR1 LGHNT, CDR2 FRNRAP. V was clipped by 0 bases and J by 1 base, with 15 bases between them. This CDR3 is built from 17 residues. This CDR3 is CASGLVTGQPKNTEAFF. CDR3 sequence (DNA): TGTGCTAGTGGTTTGGTAACTGGGCAGCCGAAGAACACTGAAGCTTTCTTT.

The chain has TRBV19 and TRBJ2-7, with a weak D call TRBD2 (6 bases). The CDR3 consists of 13 residues. Germline V gene data show CDR1 as LNHDA and CDR2 as SQIVND (reference sequence). V was trimmed by 5 bases and J by 2 bases, leaving 10 bases between them. CDR3 nucleotides: TGTGCCAGTAGTTCGGGAGTACCCTACGAGCAGTACTTC. As protein: CASSSGVPYEQYF. The whole variable domain, filled in from reference TRBV19 and TRBJ2-7, reads DGGITQSPKYLFRKEGQNVTLSCEQNLNHDAMYWYRQDPGQGLRLIYYSQIVNDFQKGDIAEGYSVSREKKESFPLTVTSAQKNPTAFYLCASSSGVPYEQYFGPGTRLTVT.

The chain recombines TRBV12-3 or TRBV12-4 with TRBJ1-1, with D perhaps TRBD1 (6 bases). This CDR3 spans 15 amino acids. V shed 6 bases and J shed 4 bases, with 18 bases lying between them. CDR3 in DNA: TGTGCCAGCAGGTGGCCGGGAGGGGGGATCACTGAAGCTTTCTTT. It is translated as CASRWPGGGITEAFF.

The V gene is TRBV2, the J gene TRBJ1-2; the D gene is possibly TRBD1 (5 bases). V dropped 7 bases and J dropped 4 bases, with 13 bases sitting between them. The germline V gene encodes CDR1 SNHLY and CDR2 FYNNEI. The CDR3 has 13 residues. Here the CDR3 DNA reads TGTGCCAGCACTCAGGGACTGTTCTATGGCTACACCTTC. Residues: CASTQGLFYGYTF.

Concerning this clonotype: The junction departs from germline at one end; a sequencing error may be responsible. This rearrangement joins TRBV6-2 or TRBV6-3 to TRBJ2-7, with a tentative D call TRBD2 (6 bases). CDR1 MNHEY and CDR2 SVGEGT come from the germline V gene. This CDR3 has 14 residues. The DNA of the CDR3 is TGTGCCGGCAGTCCGGGGACTGGACCCTACGAGCAGTACTTC. Translated, it gives CAGSPGTGPYEQYF.

V is TRBV9 and J is TRBJ2-3; the D gene is possibly TRBD2 (5 bases). Germline V gives CDR1 SGDLS, CDR2 YYNGEE. V was clipped by 4 bases and J by 0 bases, with 15 bases between them. The CDR3 sequence is 16 residues long. The CDR3 DNA sequence: TGTGCCAGCAGCCCAGGCTGGAGGCCTAGCACAGATACGCAGTATTTT. It is translated as CASSPGWRPSTDTQYF.

This chain joins TRBV12-5 and TRBJ2-1; 7 nucleotides align to TRBD2. Germline CDR1 LGHNT, CDR2 FRNRAP. The J segment lost 6 bases and the V segment lost 7 bases, leaving 12 bases of the junction unmatched. CDR3 size: 15 residues. The CDR3 DNA reads as TGTGCTAGTGCAATGACTAGCCTAATGGGCAATGAGCAGTTCTTC. Residues: CASAMTSLMGNEQFF.

This clonotype was recorded at least ten times. The rearrangement joins TRBV19 to TRBJ2-7; D is perhaps TRBD1 (6 bases). Trimming removed 2 bases from V and 2 bases from J, with 10 bases in between. This CDR3 contains 14 residues. The V gene's germline CDR1 is LNHDA and CDR2 SQIVND (reference sequence). DNA of the CDR3: TGTGCCAGTAGTATATCGACAGGAACCTACGAGCAGTACTTC. Its translation is CASSISTGTYEQYF. Looking up the rest from reference TRBV19 and TRBJ2-7 gives the full variable domain: DGGITQSPKYLFRKEGQNVTLSCEQNLNHDAMYWYRQDPGQGLRLIYYSQIVNDFQKGDIAEGYSVSREKKESFPLTVTSAQKNPTAFYLCASSISTGTYEQYFGPGTRLTVT.

Concerning this clonotype itself: A much larger clone differs by one base, so this may be a read error. The chain couples TRBV9 to TRBJ2-3; D is perhaps TRBD2 (7 bases). There are 14 residues in the CDR3. CDR1 SGDLS and CDR2 YYNGEE come from the germline V gene. The germline V and J ends were trimmed by 3 bases and 5 bases, with 13 bases remaining between them. The DNA for the CDR3 is TGTGCCAGCAGCGCAGAGGGGGGGGTAGATACGCAGTATTTT. Protein sequence: CASSAEGGVDTQYF. The full variable domain, rest sourced from reference TRBV9 and TRBJ2-3, is DSGVTQTPKHLITATGQRVTLRCSPRSGDLSVYWYQQSLDQGLQFLIQYYNGEERAKGNILERFSAQQFPDLHSELNLSSLELGDSALYFCASSAEGGVDTQYFGPGTRLTVL.

This clonotype was counted only a few times. This chain joins TRBV2 and TRBJ2-1; 10 nucleotides agree with TRBD2. This CDR3 comprises 15 residues. From germline, CDR1 is SNHLY and CDR2 FYNNEI. Trimming at V came to 6 bases and at J to 0 bases, leaving 2 bases not matched to a gene. CDR3 protein: CASRSSGGSYNEQFF. DNA for the CDR3: TGTGCCAGCAGATCTAGCGGGGGCTCCTACAATGAGCAGTTCTTC.

This clonotype was found many times. The chain uses TRBV29-1 and TRBJ1-1; D gene uncertain. The CDR3 contains 10 residues. From germline, CDR1 is SQVTM and CDR2 ANQGSEA. V dropped 3 bases and J dropped 4 bases, with 3 bases sitting between them. CDR3: CSVEITEAFF. Here the CDR3 DNA reads TGCAGCGTTGAGATCACTGAAGCTTTCTTT.